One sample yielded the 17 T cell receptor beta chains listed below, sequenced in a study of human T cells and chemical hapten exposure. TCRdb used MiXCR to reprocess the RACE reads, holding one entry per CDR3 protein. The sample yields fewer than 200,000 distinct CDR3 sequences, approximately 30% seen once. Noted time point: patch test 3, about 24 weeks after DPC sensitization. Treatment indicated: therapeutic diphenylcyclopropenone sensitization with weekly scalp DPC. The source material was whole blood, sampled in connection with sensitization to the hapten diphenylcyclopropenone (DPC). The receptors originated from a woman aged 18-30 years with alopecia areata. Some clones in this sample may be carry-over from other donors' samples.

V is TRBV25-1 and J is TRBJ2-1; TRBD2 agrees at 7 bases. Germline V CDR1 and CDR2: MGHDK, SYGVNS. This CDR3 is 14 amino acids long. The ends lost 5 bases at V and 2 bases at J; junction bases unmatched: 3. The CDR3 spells CASSREEPYNEQFF. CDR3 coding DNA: TGTGCCAGCAGTCGGGAGGAACCCTACAATGAGCAGTTCTTC.

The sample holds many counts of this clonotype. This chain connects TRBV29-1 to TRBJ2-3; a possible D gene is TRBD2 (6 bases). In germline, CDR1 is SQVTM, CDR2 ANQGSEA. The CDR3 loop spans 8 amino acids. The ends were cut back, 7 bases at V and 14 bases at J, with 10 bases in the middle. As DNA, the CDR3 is TGCAGCGGGGGTAGCGGGTATTTT. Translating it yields CSGGSGYF.

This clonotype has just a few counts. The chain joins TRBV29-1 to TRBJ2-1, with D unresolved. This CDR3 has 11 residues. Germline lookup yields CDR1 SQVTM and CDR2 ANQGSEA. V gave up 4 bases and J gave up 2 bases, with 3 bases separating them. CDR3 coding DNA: TGCAGCGTTGTTGCCTACAATGAGCAGTTCTTC. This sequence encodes CSVVAYNEQFF.

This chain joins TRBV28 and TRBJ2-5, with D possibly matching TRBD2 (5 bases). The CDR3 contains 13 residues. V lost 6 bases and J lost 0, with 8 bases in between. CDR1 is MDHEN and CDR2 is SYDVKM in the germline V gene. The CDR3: CASREDYQETQYF. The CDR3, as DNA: TGTGCCAGCAGGGAGGACTACCAAGAGACCCAGTACTTC.

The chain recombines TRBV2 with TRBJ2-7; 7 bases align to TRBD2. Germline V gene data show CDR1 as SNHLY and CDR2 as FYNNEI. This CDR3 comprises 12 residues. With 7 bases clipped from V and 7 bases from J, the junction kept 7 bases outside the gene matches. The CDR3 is CASKREVGEQYF. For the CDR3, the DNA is TGTGCCAGCAAGCGGGAAGTAGGGGAGCAGTACTTC.

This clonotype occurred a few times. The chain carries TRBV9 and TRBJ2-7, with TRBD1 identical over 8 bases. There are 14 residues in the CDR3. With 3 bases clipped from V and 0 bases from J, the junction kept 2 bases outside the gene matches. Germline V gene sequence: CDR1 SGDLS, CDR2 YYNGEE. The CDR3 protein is CASSATGGSYEQYF. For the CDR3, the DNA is TGTGCCAGCAGCGCAACAGGGGGCTCCTACGAGCAGTACTTC.

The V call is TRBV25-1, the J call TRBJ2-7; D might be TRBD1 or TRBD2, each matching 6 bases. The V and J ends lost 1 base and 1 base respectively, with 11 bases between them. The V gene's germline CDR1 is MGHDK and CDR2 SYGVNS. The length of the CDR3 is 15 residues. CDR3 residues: CASSEWGAASYEQYF. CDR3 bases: TGTGCCAGCAGTGAATGGGGGGCCGCTTCCTACGAGCAGTACTTC.

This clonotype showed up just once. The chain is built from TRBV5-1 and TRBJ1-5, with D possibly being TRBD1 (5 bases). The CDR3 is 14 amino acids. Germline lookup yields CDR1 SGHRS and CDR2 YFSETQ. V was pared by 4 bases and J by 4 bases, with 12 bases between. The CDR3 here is CASSGRQLNQPQHF. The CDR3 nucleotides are TGCGCCAGCAGCGGACGACAGCTGAATCAGCCCCAGCATTTT.

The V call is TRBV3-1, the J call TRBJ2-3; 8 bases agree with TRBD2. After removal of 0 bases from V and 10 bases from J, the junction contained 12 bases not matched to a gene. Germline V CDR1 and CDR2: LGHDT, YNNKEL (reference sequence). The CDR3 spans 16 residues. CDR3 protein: CASSQDSGGGRDSQYF. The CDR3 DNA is TGTGCCAGCAGCCAAGATTCGGGGGGGGGCCGCGATTCGCAGTATTTT.

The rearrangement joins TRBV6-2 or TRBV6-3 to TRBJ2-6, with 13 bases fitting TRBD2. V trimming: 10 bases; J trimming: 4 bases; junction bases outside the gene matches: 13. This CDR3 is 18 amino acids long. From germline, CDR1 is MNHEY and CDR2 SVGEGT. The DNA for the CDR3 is TGTGCCACCTTCAAAGGACTAGCGGGAGCGACGGGGGCCAACGTCCTGACTTTC. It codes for CATFKGLAGATGANVLTF.

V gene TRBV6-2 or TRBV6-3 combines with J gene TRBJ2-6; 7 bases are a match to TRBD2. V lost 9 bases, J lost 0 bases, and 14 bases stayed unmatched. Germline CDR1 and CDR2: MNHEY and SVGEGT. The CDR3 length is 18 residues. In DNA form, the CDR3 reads TGTGCCAGTACCCCGGTGTTAGCGGGTGTCTCTGGGGCCAACGTCCTGACTTTC. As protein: CASTPVLAGVSGANVLTF.

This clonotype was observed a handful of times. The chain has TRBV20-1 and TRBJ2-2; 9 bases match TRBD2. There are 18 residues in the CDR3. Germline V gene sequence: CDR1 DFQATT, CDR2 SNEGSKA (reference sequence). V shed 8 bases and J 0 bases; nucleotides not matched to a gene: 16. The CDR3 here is CSLAPASGTFTNTGELFF. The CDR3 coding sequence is TGCAGTCTAGCCCCGGCTAGCGGGACTTTTACGAACACCGGGGAGCTGTTTTTT.

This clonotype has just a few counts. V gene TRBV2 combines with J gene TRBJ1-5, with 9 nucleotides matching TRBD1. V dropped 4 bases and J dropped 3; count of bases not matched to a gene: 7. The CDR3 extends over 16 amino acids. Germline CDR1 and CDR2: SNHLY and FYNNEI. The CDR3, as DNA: TGTGCCAGCAGTGGCCTGGGACAGGGCCTCAATCAGCCCCAGCATTTT. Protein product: CASSGLGQGLNQPQHF.

CDR3 bases: TGCAGTGCTAGAGTCGCTTCAAGGGACAGGGGGTACGAGCAGTACTTC. Its translation: CSARVASRDRGYEQYF. The chain carries TRBV20-1 and TRBJ2-7, with 11 bases aligning to TRBD1. Germline V lookup: CDR1 DFQATT, CDR2 SNEGSKA (reference sequence). Trimming took 1 base from V and 4 from J; bases not matched to a gene: 9. The CDR3 is made up of 16 amino acids.

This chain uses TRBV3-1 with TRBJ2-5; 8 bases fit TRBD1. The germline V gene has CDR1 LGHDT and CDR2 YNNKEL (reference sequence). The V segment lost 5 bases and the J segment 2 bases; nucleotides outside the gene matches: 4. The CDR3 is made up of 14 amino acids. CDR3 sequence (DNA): TGTGCCAGCAGCAAGGACAGGGCGCAAGAGACCCAGTACTTC. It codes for CASSKDRAQETQYF.

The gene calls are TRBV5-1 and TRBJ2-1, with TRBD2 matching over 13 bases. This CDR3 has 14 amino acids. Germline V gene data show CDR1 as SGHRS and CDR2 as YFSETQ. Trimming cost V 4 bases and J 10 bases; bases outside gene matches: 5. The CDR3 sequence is CASSTGTSGVEQFF. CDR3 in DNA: TGCGCCAGCAGCACCGGGACTAGCGGGGTGGAGCAGTTCTTC.

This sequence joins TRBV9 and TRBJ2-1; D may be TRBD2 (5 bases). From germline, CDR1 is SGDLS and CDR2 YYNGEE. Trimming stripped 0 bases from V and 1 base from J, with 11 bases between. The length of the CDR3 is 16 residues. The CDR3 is CASSVVAGPSYNEQFF. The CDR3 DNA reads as TGTGCCAGCAGCGTAGTGGCGGGTCCGTCCTACAATGAGCAGTTCTTC.